This T cell receptor beta chain was found in a study of identical twins. Study observations and caveats: Shared out-of-frame alpha sequences (those common to twins) showed excess low generation probability. Monozygotic twins shared more out-of-frame TCR alpha than recombination models predicted. Twins showed weaker excess sharing in their beta out-of-frame sequences.

Via MiXCR, TCRdb re-called the 5' RACE reads, giving one row per CDR3 protein. The sample lists roughly 250,000 distinct CDR3 sequences, about 7.3% seen once, with 3% to 4.5% in the top ten. CDR3 length equals 15 residues. The V gene lost 4 bases and the J gene lost 4 bases, with 17 bases spanning the gap. Looked up from germline, CDR1 is SGHRS and CDR2 is YFSETQ. This clonotype appeared many times. Its specificity is unknown. These data were also filed under a second study, of yellow fever vaccine responses in identical twins. This second study notes: Twins' vaccine T cell responses were reported to seem partly convergent and partly personalized.

This sequence joins TRBV5-1 and TRBJ1-1; D perhaps matches TRBD1 (5 bases). The sequenced sample was memory (CD45RO+) T cells sorted from blood. This TCR was recovered from a woman under 30 in good health. CDR3 loop: CASSPVRGVGTEAFF. CDR3 DNA sequence: TGCGCCAGCAGCCCGGTTCGGGGGGTGGGCACTGAAGCTTTCTTT.